This T cell receptor (beta chain) was identified in a study of technical replicates of blood from a few donors. The repertoire was sequenced with immunoSEQ multiplex PCR; TCRdb's copy has only in-frame clones and lacks some. The data show 60,000 to 85,000 clones, around 95% seen once. The clonotype comes from a human donor in good health. Sequenced input: T cells isolated from PBMCs.

Here the CDR3 DNA reads TGTGCCAGCAGCGTAGCGGCAGGGGGAGATGGCTACACCTTC. Encoded protein: CASSVAAGGDGYTF. J is TRBJ1-2 and V is TRBV9, with 7 bases lining up with TRBD1. V lost 0 bases, J lost 6 bases, and 5 bases stayed unmatched. The CDR3 length is 14 residues. CDR1 SGDLS and CDR2 YYNGEE come from the germline V gene.